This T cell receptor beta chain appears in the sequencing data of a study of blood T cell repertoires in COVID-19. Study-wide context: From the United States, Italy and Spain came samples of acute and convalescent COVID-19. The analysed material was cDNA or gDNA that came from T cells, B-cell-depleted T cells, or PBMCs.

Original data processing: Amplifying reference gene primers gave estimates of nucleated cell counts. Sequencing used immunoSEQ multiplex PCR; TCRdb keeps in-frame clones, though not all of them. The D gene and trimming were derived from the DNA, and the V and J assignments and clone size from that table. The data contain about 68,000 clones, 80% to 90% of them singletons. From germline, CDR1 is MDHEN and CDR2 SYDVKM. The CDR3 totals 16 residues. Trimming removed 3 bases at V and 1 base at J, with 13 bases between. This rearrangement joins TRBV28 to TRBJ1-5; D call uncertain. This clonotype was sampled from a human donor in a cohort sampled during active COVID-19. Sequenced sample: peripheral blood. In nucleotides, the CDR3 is TGTGCCAGCAGTTTGCTGAGCCAACTGAGCAATCAGCCCCAGCATTTT. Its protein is CASSLLSQLSNQPQHF.